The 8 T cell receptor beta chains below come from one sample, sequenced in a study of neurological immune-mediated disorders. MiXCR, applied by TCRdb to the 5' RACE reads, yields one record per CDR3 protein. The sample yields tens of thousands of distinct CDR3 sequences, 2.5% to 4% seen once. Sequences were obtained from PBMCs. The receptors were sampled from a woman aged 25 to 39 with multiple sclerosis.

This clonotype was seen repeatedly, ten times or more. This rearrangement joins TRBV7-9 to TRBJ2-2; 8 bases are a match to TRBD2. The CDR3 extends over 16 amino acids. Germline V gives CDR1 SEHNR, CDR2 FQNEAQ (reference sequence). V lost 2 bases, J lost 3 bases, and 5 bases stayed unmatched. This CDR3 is CASSLRAGVYTGELFF. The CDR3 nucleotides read TGTGCCAGCAGCTTAAGAGCGGGAGTTTACACCGGGGAGCTGTTTTTT.

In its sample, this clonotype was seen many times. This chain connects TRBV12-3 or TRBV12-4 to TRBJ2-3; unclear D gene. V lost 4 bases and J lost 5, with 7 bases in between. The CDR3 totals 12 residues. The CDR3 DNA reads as TGTGCCAGCAGTTATAGCCGAGATACGCAGTATTTT. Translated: CASSYSRDTQYF.

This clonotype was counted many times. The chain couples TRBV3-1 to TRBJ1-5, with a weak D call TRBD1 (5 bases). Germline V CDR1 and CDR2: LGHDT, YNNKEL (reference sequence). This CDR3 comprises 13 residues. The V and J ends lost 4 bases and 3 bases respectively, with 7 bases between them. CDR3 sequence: CASSRGDNQPQHF. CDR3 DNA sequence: TGTGCCAGCAGCCGGGGGGACAATCAGCCCCAGCATTTT. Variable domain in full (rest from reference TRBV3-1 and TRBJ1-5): DTAVSQTPKYLVTQMGNDKSIKCEQNLGHDTMYWYKQDSKKFLKIMFSYNNKELIINETVPNRFSPKSPDKAHLNLHINSLELGDSAVYFCASSRGDNQPQHFGDGTRLSIL.

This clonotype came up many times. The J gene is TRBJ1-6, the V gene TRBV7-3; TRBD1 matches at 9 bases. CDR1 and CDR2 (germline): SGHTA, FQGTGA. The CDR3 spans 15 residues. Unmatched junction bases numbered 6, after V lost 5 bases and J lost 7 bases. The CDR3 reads CASSMTGGLNSPLHF. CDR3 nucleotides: TGTGCCAGCAGCATGACAGGGGGACTAAATTCACCCCTCCACTTT.

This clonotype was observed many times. CDR3 loop: CASSANRGGNQPQHF. The CDR3 nucleotides are TGTGCCAGCAGCGCGAACAGGGGAGGCAATCAGCCCCAGCATTTT. The V gene is TRBV7-2, the J gene TRBJ1-5, with 7 bases that match TRBD1. The J segment lost 2 bases and the V segment lost 5 bases, leaving 6 bases of the junction unmatched. This CDR3 comprises 15 residues. Germline CDR1 reads SGHTA; CDR2 reads FQGNSA.

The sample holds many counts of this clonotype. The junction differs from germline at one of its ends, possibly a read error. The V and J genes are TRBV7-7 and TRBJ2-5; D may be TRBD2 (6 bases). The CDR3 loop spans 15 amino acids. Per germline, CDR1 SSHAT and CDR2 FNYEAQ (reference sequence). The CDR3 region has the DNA TGTGCTAGCAGCTTAGGAGGGGCCAGCCAAGAGACCCAGTACTTC. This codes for CASSLGGASQETQYF. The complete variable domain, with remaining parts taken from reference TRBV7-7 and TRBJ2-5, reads GAGVSQSPRYKVTKRGQDVTLRCDPISSHATLYWYQQALGQGPEFLTYFNYEAQPDKSGLPSDRFSAERPEGSISTLTIQRTEQRDSAMYRCASSLGGASQETQYFGPGTRLLVL.

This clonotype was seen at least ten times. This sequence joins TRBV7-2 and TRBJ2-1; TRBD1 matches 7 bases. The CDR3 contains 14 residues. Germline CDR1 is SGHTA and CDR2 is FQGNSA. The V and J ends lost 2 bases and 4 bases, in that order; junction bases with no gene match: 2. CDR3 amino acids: CASSLRDRYNEQFF. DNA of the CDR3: TGTGCCAGCAGCTTAAGGGACAGATACAATGAGCAGTTCTTC.

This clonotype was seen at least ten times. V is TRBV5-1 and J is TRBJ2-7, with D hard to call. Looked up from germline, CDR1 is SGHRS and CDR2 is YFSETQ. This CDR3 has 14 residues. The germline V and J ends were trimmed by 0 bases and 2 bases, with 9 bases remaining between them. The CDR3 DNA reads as TGCGCCAGCAGCTTGGCTTTTATGACCTACGAGCAGTACTTC. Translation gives CASSLAFMTYEQYF.